Sequencing of this TCR beta chain was carried out in a study of identical twins. Study outcomes and limitations: Twin sharing of out-of-frame TCR alpha was underestimated by models in monozygotic pairs. Invariant MAIT and iNKT cells are populations that could partly confound zero-insertion analyses.

A note on this clonotype: Its antigen is currently unknown.

Addition of a universal primer site occurred through template switching, and cDNA carried unique molecular identifiers. TCRdb reanalysed the 5' RACE reads using MiXCR and keeps one entry per CDR3 protein. This sample yields hundreds of thousands of distinct CDR3 sequences, of which 6.5% to 8.5% are seen a single time; more than 1.5% belongs to the top ten. Germline loops: CDR1 SGHTA, CDR2 FQGNSA. V lost 5 bases and J 4 bases, leaving 18 bases between the germline ends. There are 17 residues in the CDR3. These data also formed part of another study, on yellow fever vaccine responses in identical twins.

The V call is TRBV7-2, the J call TRBJ2-6; possible D gene TRBD1, 5 bases. Source material: memory (CD45RO+) T cells sorted from blood. The origin of this receptor is a woman aged 18-29 years in good health. The CDR3 DNA follows: TGTGCCAGCAGCCTCTTGCCCCAGGGTTCCGGGGCCAACGTCCTGACTTTC. Translation: CASSLLPQGSGANVLTF.